This is a list of T cell receptor beta chains from one sample in a study of cytomegalovirus exposure and HLA in healthy donors. Only in-frame clones appear in the TCRdb table, and some are missing; sequencing was by immunoSEQ multiplex PCR. The data contain 100,000 to 150,000 clones, 80% of them singletons. Sequencing used PBMCs. The receptor set was obtained from a man aged 25-45 years in good health and CMV-seropositive. CDR3s include the opening cysteine and the closing phenylalanine or tryptophan. A D gene is named only where the DNA matches it firmly. The listing skips clone size in some rows; elsewhere it reads once, few, many or a size class.

v_call	d_call	j_call	clone_size	cdr3_aa	cdr3_nt
TRBV19	.	TRBJ2-7	.	CASSIGGGYYEQYF	TGTGCCAGTAGTATCGGCGGGGGCTACTACGAGCAGTACTTC
TRBV14	TRBD1	TRBJ2-5	.	CASSQRTGGLETQYF	TGTGCCAGCAGCCAGCGGACAGGGGGCCTTGAGACCCAGTACTTC
TRBV4-1	.	TRBJ1-1	.	CASSQVVREGKAEAFF	TGCGCCAGCAGCCAGGTGGTTCGGGAAGGGAAGGCTGAAGCTTTCTTT
TRBV29-1	.	TRBJ2-7	.	CSVIGGESYEQYF	TGCAGCGTTATCGGGGGAGAGTCCTACGAGCAGTACTTC
TRBV5-1	.	TRBJ1-1	.	CASSYSPGETEAFF	TGCGCCAGCAGCTATTCCCCGGGGGAGACTGAAGCTTTCTTT
TRBV6-5	.	TRBJ2-7	.	CASSYSRLYEQYF	TGTGCCAGCAGTTACTCCAGACTTTACGAGCAGTACTTC
TRBV6-5	.	TRBJ2-2	.	CASRVGNTGELFF	TGTGCCAGCAGGGTCGGTAACACCGGGGAGCTGTTTTTT
TRBV7-9	TRBD1	TRBJ2-1	.	CASSSGQGDEQFF	TGTGCCAGCAGCTCGGGACAGGGAGATGAGCAGTTCTTC
TRBV10-3	.	TRBJ1-3	few	CAIRPGGGGNTIYF	TGTGCCATCAGACCTGGGGGCGGTGGAAACACCATATATTTT
TRBV27	.	TRBJ1-6	.	CASTPFGGSPLHF	TGTGCCAGCACCCCTTTCGGGGGTTCACCCCTCCACTTT
TRBV6-5	.	TRBJ1-5	.	CASAGAINQPQHF	TGTGCCAGCGCGGGGGCGATCAATCAGCCCCAGCATTTT
TRBV19	.	TRBJ1-1	.	CASSRSPREAFF	TGTGCCAGTAGTCGGAGCCCTCGTGAAGCTTTCTTT